This record covers a single TCR beta chain. A much larger clone lies a single base off, so this may be a read error. CDR1 is SEHNR and CDR2 is FQNEAQ in the germline V gene (reference sequence). CDR3 size: 14 residues. RNA transcripts were the template for amplifying TCR beta CDR3 regions. An initial round of RT-PCR targeting the TCR CDR3 relied on the HTBI primer set. TCRdb itself ran the multiplex PCR reads through MiXCR, one entry per CDR3 protein. The data contain 200,000 to 250,000 distinct CDR3 sequences, around 17% of them singletons. Uncontrolled infection, other autoimmune disease, pregnancy or lactation barred patients from enrollment. This entry belongs to a study of T cells in Graves' hyperthyroidism and ophthalmopathy. Study information: Peripheral blood was drawn at first diagnosis, prior to all treatment.

The specimen sequenced was blood. V gene TRBV7-9 combines with J gene TRBJ2-1, with 7 bases lining up with TRBD1. The source is a woman between 45 and 65 years old with Graves' hyperthyroidism. The CDR3 spells CASSSRQGKNGQFF. The CDR3 DNA is TGTGCCAGCAGCTCTCGACAGGGTAAAAATGGGCAGTTCTTC.